Below, 26 T cell receptor beta chains from the same sample are listed, as sequenced in a study of early T cells in non-severe SARS-CoV-2 infection. TCRdb used MiXCR to reprocess the 5' RACE reads, holding one entry per CDR3 protein. The sample shows more than 90,000 distinct CDR3 sequences, approximately 11% of them seen only once. Sequencing was done on a sample of whole blood. The receptors come from an adult who was a healthcare worker with PCR-confirmed SARS-CoV-2 infection or an uninfected control (not recorded which).

At least ten counts were recorded for this clonotype. The chain employs TRBV7-2 and TRBJ1-1, with 7 bases fitting TRBD1. CDR3 length: 13 residues. J gave up 3 bases and V 3 bases, and 1 base lay outside the gene matches. Germline CDR1 SGHTA, CDR2 FQGNSA. CDR3 nucleotide sequence: TGTGCCAGCAGCTTGGACAGGTACACTGAAGCTTTCTTT. It translates to CASSLDRYTEAFF.

This clonotype was recorded many times. J is TRBJ1-2 and V is TRBV27; a weak D match, TRBD1 (5 bases). The CDR3 covers 14 residues. Per the germline V gene, CDR1 is MNHEY and CDR2 is SMNVEV (reference sequence). V lost 1 base and J 8 bases, leaving 14 bases between the germline ends. CDR3 protein: CASSLYGTNQGYTF. The CDR3 region has the DNA TGTGCCAGCAGTTTATATGGGACCAATCAGGGCTACACCTTC.

The J gene is TRBJ2-7, the V gene TRBV7-9; weak D call: TRBD2 (6 bases). Trimming stripped 5 bases from V and 0 bases from J, with 20 bases between. From germline, CDR1 is SEHNR and CDR2 FQNEAQ (reference sequence). The CDR3 length is 17 residues. The CDR3 DNA is TGTGCCAGCAGCCCCCCGCGGGGAGTCTCCCTCTCCTACGAGCAGTACTTC. This codes for CASSPPRGVSLSYEQYF.

This clonotype has more than one count but fewer than ten. The genes are TRBV27 and TRBJ1-1; no firm D call. Trimming stripped 6 bases from V and 1 base from J, with 15 bases between. Germline V lookup: CDR1 MNHEY, CDR2 SMNVEV (reference sequence). This CDR3 spans 15 amino acids. Here the CDR3 DNA reads TGTGCCAGCAGAACTTCGCCTCTCCGGAACACTGAAGCTTTCTTT. It is translated as CASRTSPLRNTEAFF.

This clonotype was recorded many times. This chain connects TRBV7-9 to TRBJ2-2; 7 bases fit TRBD2. The junction had 8 bases not matched to a gene; V was cut back by 4 bases and J by 0 bases. The germline gives CDR1 SEHNR, CDR2 FQNEAQ (reference sequence). The CDR3 length is 17 residues. CDR3 in amino acids: CASSSPLAGPNTGELFF. For the CDR3, the DNA is TGTGCCAGCAGCTCCCCATTAGCGGGCCCGAACACCGGGGAGCTGTTTTTT.

The rearrangement links TRBV11-2 to TRBJ2-4, with a weak D call TRBD1 (5 bases). The CDR3 has 12 amino acids. Trimming stripped 3 bases from V and 11 bases from J, with 11 bases between. Per germline, CDR1 SGHAT and CDR2 FQNNGV. CDR3 region: CASSLTESLQYF. The CDR3 DNA is TGTGCCAGCAGCTTGACAGAGAGCCTTCAGTACTTC.

In this sample, this clonotype turned up a few times. The chain couples TRBV5-1 to TRBJ1-4; 11 bases line up with TRBD1. Looked up from germline, CDR1 is SGHRS and CDR2 is YFSETQ. CDR3 size: 15 residues. V gave up 4 bases and J gave up 8 bases; unmatched junction bases: 7. CDR3 nucleotide sequence: TGCGCCAGCAGCCCCGGACAGGGGGCAGACGAAAAACTGTTTTTT. Its protein is CASSPGQGADEKLFF.

The table lists this clonotype with many counts. This chain links TRBV7-3 with TRBJ2-1; perhaps TRBD2 as D (5 bases). The germline V gene has CDR1 SGHTA and CDR2 FQGTGA. The CDR3 length is 15 residues. Trimming took off 8 bases at V and 4 bases at J, with 18 bases between the two ends. The CDR3 region has the DNA TGTGCCAGCGCCGTAGTGGGAGTGGGTTACAATGAGCAGTTCTTC. It specifies CASAVVGVGYNEQFF.

The rearrangement joins TRBV29-1 to TRBJ1-1, with TRBD1 as a possible D gene (6 bases). V shed 2 bases and J shed 8 bases, with 18 bases lying between them. The CDR3 sequence is 14 residues long. Germline V lookup: CDR1 SQVTM, CDR2 ANQGSEA. The CDR3 DNA follows: TGCAGCGTTGAAAGGACAGCAGGCCTAAGGGAAGCTTTCTTT. Residues: CSVERTAGLREAFF.

This chain connects TRBV12-3 or TRBV12-4 to TRBJ1-1; 7 bases map to TRBD1. This CDR3 comprises 15 residues. V was clipped by 5 bases and J by 3 bases; unmatched bases: 9. CDR3 bases: TGTGCCAGCAGTCTAGGACAGGTAGGGGACACTGAAGCTTTCTTT. This gives the protein CASSLGQVGDTEAFF.

In its sample, this clonotype was seen many times. V gene TRBV29-1 combines with J gene TRBJ2-1, with 12 bases fitting TRBD2. Unmatched junction bases numbered 8, after V lost 7 bases and J lost 10 bases. Germline CDR1 is SQVTM and CDR2 is ANQGSEA. The CDR3 has 13 residues. CDR3 DNA sequence: TGCAGCGCCCTGACTAGCGGGAGTACGGAGCAGTTCTTC. Protein product: CSALTSGSTEQFF.

The chain combines TRBV18 with TRBJ1-5; D remains unclear. Deletions cut 3 bases from V and 0 bases from J, with 9 bases between. Germline V CDR1 and CDR2: KGHSH, LQKENI. The CDR3 is 15 amino acids. CDR3: CASSPKGTSNQPQHF. The CDR3 bases are TGTGCCAGCTCACCGAAGGGCACTAGCAATCAGCCCCAGCATTTT. The complete variable domain, with remaining parts taken from reference TRBV18 and TRBJ1-5, reads NAGVMQNPRHLVRRRGQEARLRCSPMKGHSHVYWYRQLPEEGLKFMVYLQKENIIDESGMPKERFSAEFPKEGPSILRIQQVVRGDSAAYFCASSPKGTSNQPQHFGDGTRLSIL.

The V call is TRBV28, the J call TRBJ1-6, with D unclear. Germline-derived CDR1 and CDR2 are MDHEN and SYDVKM. The CDR3 runs to 12 residues. V shed 3 bases and J shed 13 bases, with 10 bases lying between them. The CDR3 DNA is TGTGCCAGCAGTTTTTTAAAGAGGCCCCTCCACTTT. Translated: CASSFLKRPLHF.

This clonotype occurred a few times. The rearrangement joins TRBV14 to TRBJ2-1, with D uncertain. Germline CDR1 SGHDN, CDR2 FVKESK. Trimming cost V 3 bases and J 0 bases, with 15 bases left between them. This CDR3 contains 17 residues. The CDR3 DNA sequence: TGTGCCAGCAGCCACCCGACACATATAAGCTCCTACAATGAGCAGTTCTTC. As protein: CASSHPTHISSYNEQFF.

This clonotype was counted at least ten times. This chain links TRBV20-1 with TRBJ1-1; no firm D call. Trimming shortened V by 6 bases and J by 4 bases, and 15 bases separated the two germline ends. CDR3 size: 13 residues. Germline V gene lookup returns CDR1 DFQATT and CDR2 SNEGSKA (reference sequence). The CDR3 sequence is CSAPEGARTEAFF. CDR3 coding DNA: TGCAGTGCCCCGGAGGGCGCTCGCACTGAAGCTTTCTTT.

This clonotype was found once. V is TRBV7-3 and J is TRBJ2-3; no firm D call. V lost 5 bases and J 6 bases, leaving 12 bases between the germline ends. The length of the CDR3 is 13 residues. The germline V gene encodes CDR1 SGHTA and CDR2 FQGTGA. The CDR3: CASSPIVGDTQYF. The CDR3 DNA sequence: TGTGCCAGCAGCCCAATAGTCGGGGATACGCAGTATTTT.

In this sample, this clonotype turned up many times. J is TRBJ1-2 and V is TRBV3-1; possible D gene TRBD1, 5 bases. CDR1 LGHDT and CDR2 YNNKEL come from the germline V gene (reference sequence). V shed 1 base and J shed 8 bases, with 11 bases lying between them. The CDR3 loop spans 13 amino acids. In nucleotides, the CDR3 is TGTGCCAGCAGCCAAGTCCCCAGGGACGGCTACACCTTC. This translates into CASSQVPRDGYTF.

The chain links TRBV12-3 or TRBV12-4 to TRBJ1-6; 8 nucleotides match TRBD1. Trimming cost V 6 bases and J 10 bases; bases outside gene matches: 8. The CDR3 contains 14 residues. CDR3 DNA sequence: TGTGCCAGCAGCTACGACAGGGGTTACTCACCCCTCCACTTT. This translates into CASSYDRGYSPLHF.

This clonotype was counted between two and nine times. This chain uses TRBV18 with TRBJ2-2; the match to TRBD2 covers 9 bases. Germline V gives CDR1 KGHSH, CDR2 LQKENI. The length of the CDR3 is 15 residues. V dropped 3 bases and J dropped 6; count of bases not matched to a gene: 5. The CDR3 reads CASSPPIAGAGELFF. CDR3 DNA: TGTGCCAGCTCACCGCCGATAGCGGGAGCCGGGGAGCTGTTTTTT.

This sequence joins TRBV7-2 and TRBJ2-1; the D is unclear. The CDR3 extends over 15 amino acids. Germline CDR1 SGHTA, CDR2 FQGNSA. With 7 bases removed from V and 2 bases from J, the gap between germline ends came to 15 bases. The CDR3 nucleotides read TGTGCCAGCACGCGTTCTTCCAGCCCCTACAATGAGCAGTTCTTC. Residues: CASTRSSSPYNEQFF.

This clonotype appeared a few times. The V call is TRBV7-9, the J call TRBJ2-5; TRBD1 agrees at 7 bases. Germline V gene sequence: CDR1 SEHNR, CDR2 FQNEAQ (reference sequence). CDR3 length equals 13 residues. V was clipped by 1 base and J by 5 bases; unmatched bases: 1. As DNA, the CDR3 is TGTGCCAGCAGCTTAGACAGGGGCGAGACCCAGTACTTC. Translated: CASSLDRGETQYF.

This rearrangement joins TRBV5-1 to TRBJ2-1; tentative D call: TRBD2 (5 bases). Germline CDR1 and CDR2: SGHRS and YFSETQ. The CDR3 sequence is 15 residues long. The germline V and J ends were trimmed by 4 bases and 0 bases, with 11 bases remaining between them. DNA of the CDR3: TGCGCCAGCAGCCAGAGGGCAGACTCCTACAATGAGCAGTTCTTC. As protein: CASSQRADSYNEQFF.

The sample holds many counts of this clonotype. The chain uses TRBV3-1 and TRBJ1-6; D call uncertain. The CDR3 runs 14 residues. With 1 base removed from V and 7 bases from J, the gap between germline ends came to 8 bases. The germline CDR1 and CDR2 sequences are LGHDT and YNNKEL (reference sequence). CDR3 amino acids: CASSQVGVNSPLHF. DNA for the CDR3: TGTGCCAGCAGCCAAGTTGGGGTAAATTCACCCCTCCACTTT.

Turning to this clonotype: This is likely a read error, given that the CDR3 carries no conserved phenylalanine or tryptophan at its end. The chain joins TRBV5-6 to TRBJ1-1; D remains ambiguous. V dropped 1 base and J dropped 3 bases, with 10 bases sitting between them. The CDR3 has 14 residues. From germline, CDR1 is SGHDT and CDR2 YYEEEE. CDR3 sequence reads: CASSLIGRDTEAFL. CDR3 DNA: TGTGCCAGCAGCTTGATTGGTAGGGACACTGAAGCTTTCTTA.

The chain uses TRBV3-1 and TRBJ1-2, with a tentative D call TRBD1 (5 bases). The CDR3 runs 16 residues. The V end lost 0 bases, the J end lost 4 bases, and 15 bases lay between the germline ends. From germline, CDR1 is LGHDT and CDR2 YNNKEL (reference sequence). In DNA, the CDR3 is TGTGCCAGCAGCCAAGACTACCAAGACAGTTCCTATGGCTACACCTTC. Protein product: CASSQDYQDSSYGYTF. The whole variable domain, remainder taken from reference TRBV3-1 and TRBJ1-2, is DTAVSQTPKYLVTQMGNDKSIKCEQNLGHDTMYWYKQDSKKFLKIMFSYNNKELIINETVPNRFSPKSPDKAHLNLHINSLELGDSAVYFCASSQDYQDSSYGYTFGSGTRLTVV.

This clonotype came up many times. At one boundary the junction diverges from the germline segment, which might be a read error. This chain connects TRBV7-7 to TRBJ1-1; the D is unclear. The CDR3 sequence is 13 residues long. CDR1 SSHAT and CDR2 FNYEAQ come from the germline V gene (reference sequence). The CDR3 reads CASSFDWTTEAFF. CDR3 coding DNA: TGTGCTAGCAGCTTTGACTGGACCACTGAAGCTTTCTTT. Drawing the rest from reference TRBV7-7 and TRBJ1-1, the complete variable domain is GAGVSQSPRYKVTKRGQDVTLRCDPISSHATLYWYQQALGQGPEFLTYFNYEAQPDKSGLPSDRFSAERPEGSISTLTIQRTEQRDSAMYRCASSFDWTTEAFFGQGTRLTVV.